These 23 T cell receptor beta chains originate from one sample sequenced in a study of blood T cell repertoires in COVID-19. Produced via immunoSEQ multiplex PCR; TCRdb's table is partial and in-frame only. Among over 300,000 clones, around 90% were seen once, and the ten largest hold 0.95% to 1.5%. The sample comprised peripheral blood. All receptors derive from a man aged 35 to 55 with acute or convalescent COVID-19.

This clone came up once. The chain combines TRBV5-1 with TRBJ2-7, with D uncertain. Germline CDR1 and CDR2: SGHRS and YFSETQ. The length of the CDR3 is 13 residues. The germline V and J ends were trimmed by 0 bases and 4 bases, with 8 bases remaining between them. The CDR3 bases are TGCGCCAGCAGCTTGGGCAGGATATACGAGCAGTACTTC. This encodes CASSLGRIYEQYF.

The chain combines TRBV27 with TRBJ2-1; possible D gene TRBD2, 5 bases. In germline, CDR1 is MNHEY, CDR2 SMNVEV (reference sequence). V lost 2 bases to trimming and J lost 5 bases, with 7 bases between them. CDR3 length equals 13 residues. The CDR3 spells CASSLRLHNEQFF. The CDR3 bases are TGTGCCAGCAGTTTAAGACTACACAATGAGCAGTTCTTC.

The CDR3 reads CANTFETRGINQPQHF. CDR3 bases: TGTGCCAATACATTTGAGACAAGGGGAATCAATCAGCCCCAGCATTTT. The chain links TRBV19 to TRBJ1-5; TRBD1 is a possible D gene (5 bases). The V end lost 10 bases, the J end lost 3 bases, and 22 bases lay between the germline ends. Germline-derived CDR1 and CDR2 are LNHDA and SQIVND (reference sequence). The CDR3 covers 16 residues.

The CDR3 nucleotides read TGTGCCAGCAGCGGGCACAATGAGCAGTTCTTC. Its protein is CASSGHNEQFF. The chain links TRBV9 to TRBJ2-1; D call uncertain. V dropped 3 bases and J dropped 5 bases, with 3 bases sitting between them. Germline CDR1 SGDLS, CDR2 YYNGEE. This CDR3 contains 11 residues.

The rearrangement joins TRBV11-3 to TRBJ2-1, with 10 bases identical to TRBD1. The V gene's germline CDR1 is SGHNT and CDR2 YENEEA. The CDR3 is made up of 16 amino acids. The J segment lost 1 base and the V segment lost 5 bases, leaving 5 bases of the junction unmatched. The CDR3 coding sequence is TGTGCCAGCAGCGGGACAGGGGTAAGATCCTACAATGAGCAGTTCTTC. Its translation: CASSGTGVRSYNEQFF.

The V gene is TRBV19, the J gene TRBJ2-7, with 7 bases identical to TRBD1. The CDR3 runs to 16 residues. V shed 1 base and J 4 bases; nucleotides not matched to a gene: 10. Germline CDR1 is LNHDA and CDR2 is SQIVND (reference sequence). The CDR3 DNA sequence: TGTGCCAGTAGTATAGGCCGACAGGGAAACGGGTACGAGCAGTACTTC. Protein product: CASSIGRQGNGYEQYF.

The V call is TRBV30, the J call TRBJ1-2; D is unresolved. The V gene lost 4 bases and the J gene lost 8 bases, with 14 bases spanning the gap. This CDR3 has 12 amino acids. Germline V gene sequence: CDR1 GTSNPN, CDR2 SVGIG (reference sequence). The CDR3 loop reads CAWNRGGRGYTF. As DNA, the CDR3 is TGTGCCTGGAACCGGGGAGGTAGGGGCTACACCTTC.

The chain couples TRBV6-4 to TRBJ2-3, with 7 bases that match TRBD1. Germline lookup yields CDR1 MRHNA and CDR2 SNTAGT. The CDR3 extends over 13 amino acids. V gave up 4 bases and J gave up 4 bases; unmatched junction bases: 2. The CDR3 coding sequence is TGTGCCAGCAGTGCACAGGGGTCAGATACGCAGTATTTT. This codes for CASSAQGSDTQYF.

The rearrangement links TRBV29-1 to TRBJ1-1; unclear D gene. CDR1 and CDR2 from the germline V gene are SQVTM and ANQGSEA. With 5 bases removed from V and 1 base from J, the gap between germline ends came to 11 bases. CDR3 length equals 13 residues. The CDR3 sequence is CSVQRVENTEAFF. CDR3 DNA: TGCAGCGTTCAACGGGTAGAGAACACTGAAGCTTTCTTT.

CDR3: CASSLMTGDTGELFF. CDR3 DNA sequence: TGTGCCAGCAGCTTAATGACAGGGGACACCGGGGAGCTGTTTTTT. The rearrangement joins TRBV7-3 to TRBJ2-2; 8 bases fit TRBD1. The CDR3 covers 15 residues. CDR1 is SGHTA and CDR2 is FQGTGA in the germline V gene. V shed 1 base and J 3 bases; nucleotides not matched to a gene: 1.

This clone was recorded once. The CDR3 sequence: CSVQTTGAKSGNTIYF. The CDR3 region has the DNA TGCAGCGTCCAAACTACAGGGGCCAAATCTGGAAACACCATATATTTT. The rearrangement joins TRBV29-1 to TRBJ1-3, with TRBD1 matching 7 bases. Germline CDR1 reads SQVTM; CDR2 reads ANQGSEA. V lost 6 bases and J lost 1; bases outside the gene matches: 12. The CDR3 is 16 amino acids. Full variable domain (missing parts from reference TRBV29-1 and TRBJ1-3): SAVISQKPSRDICQRGTSLTIQCQVDSQVTMMFWYRQQPGQSLTLIATANQGSEATYESGFVIDKFPISRPNLTFSTLTVSNMSPEDSSIYLCSVQTTGAKSGNTIYFGEGSWLTVV.

The rearrangement links TRBV15 to TRBJ2-1; TRBD1 might be the D (5 bases). Trimming cost V 3 bases and J 7 bases, with 16 bases left between them. Germline V gene lookup returns CDR1 LNHNV and CDR2 YYDKDF (reference sequence). This CDR3 has 15 residues. In DNA, the CDR3 is TGTGCCACCAGCAGCTGGGTCCCTTCAGGGAATGAGCAGTTCTTC. Translating it yields CATSSWVPSGNEQFF.

The V call is TRBV6-1, the J call TRBJ1-5; 10 nucleotides line up with TRBD1. Trimming removed 4 bases from V and 9 bases from J; junction bases left unmatched: 12. The V gene's germline CDR1 is MNHNS and CDR2 SASEGT. The length of the CDR3 is 16 residues. CDR3 sequence (DNA): TGTGCCAGCAGTGCACCGGGACAGGGGAATTCTTGGCCCCAGCATTTT. This translates into CASSAPGQGNSWPQHF.

The chain carries TRBV18 and TRBJ2-5; 9 bases map to TRBD1. V was pared by 3 bases and J by 4 bases, with 6 bases of the junction left unmatched. The CDR3 extends over 15 amino acids. Germline V CDR1 and CDR2: KGHSH, LQKENI. In DNA, the CDR3 is TGTGCCAGCTCACCCGTGGGACAGGGCCTAGAGACCCAGTACTTC. Protein: CASSPVGQGLETQYF. The full variable domain, its missing parts supplied by reference TRBV18 and TRBJ2-5, is NAGVMQNPRHLVRRRGQEARLRCSPMKGHSHVYWYRQLPEEGLKFMVYLQKENIIDESGMPKERFSAEFPKEGPSILRIQQVVRGDSAAYFCASSPVGQGLETQYFGPGTRLLVL.

The chain carries TRBV2 and TRBJ2-7; 9 positions match TRBD1. The CDR3 spans 15 residues. V shed 6 bases and J 5 bases; nucleotides not matched to a gene: 11. The germline V gene has CDR1 SNHLY and CDR2 FYNNEI. CDR3 nucleotide sequence: TGTGCCAGCAGGACTAACCGGGACAGGGCTCACGAGCAGTACTTC. Its protein product is CASRTNRDRAHEQYF.

The J gene is TRBJ2-2, the V gene TRBV19; no clear D. Germline CDR1 and CDR2: LNHDA and SQIVND (reference sequence). The CDR3 extends over 14 amino acids. Trimming removed 1 base at V and 3 bases at J, with 6 bases between. The CDR3 here is CASSIVRDTGELFF. CDR3 coding DNA: TGTGCCAGTAGTATAGTCCGGGACACCGGGGAGCTGTTTTTT. Full variable domain (remainder filled in from reference TRBV19 and TRBJ2-2): DGGITQSPKYLFRKEGQNVTLSCEQNLNHDAMYWYRQDPGQGLRLIYYSQIVNDFQKGDIAEGYSVSREKKESFPLTVTSAQKNPTAFYLCASSIVRDTGELFFGEGSRLTVL.

This clone has just one count. The chain joins TRBV27 to TRBJ2-1; D perhaps matches TRBD1 (6 bases). Trimming left V 5 bases short and J 6 bases short, with 14 bases between. The V gene's germline CDR1 is MNHEY and CDR2 SMNVEV (reference sequence). This CDR3 has 14 residues. The CDR3 DNA reads TGTGCCAGCAGTCCCCTTCTAGGGGGCAATGAGCAGTTCTTC. It yields the protein CASSPLLGGNEQFF.

The rearrangement links TRBV18 to TRBJ2-1; TRBD2 matches at 9 bases. Germline V lookup: CDR1 KGHSH, CDR2 LQKENI. This CDR3 contains 15 residues. The ends lost 3 bases at V and 7 bases at J; junction bases unmatched: 7. CDR3 bases: TGTGCCAGCTCACCGCCGGCTAGCGGGATGAATGAGCAGTTCTTC. This sequence encodes CASSPPASGMNEQFF.

The J gene is TRBJ1-2, the V gene TRBV28, with D tentatively TRBD1 (5 bases). V was trimmed by 4 bases and J by 3 bases, leaving 15 bases between them. Germline lookup yields CDR1 MDHEN and CDR2 SYDVKM. There are 15 residues in the CDR3. CDR3 in DNA: TGTGCCAGCAGTTCTGACCCCGGGGGTGACTATGGCTACACCTTC. Protein product: CASSSDPGGDYGYTF.

The rearrangement joins TRBV19 to TRBJ1-1, with D possibly TRBD1 on 5 matching bases. Germline V CDR1 and CDR2: LNHDA, SQIVND (reference sequence). The V end was cut by 3 bases, the J end by 4 bases, with 9 bases between. CDR3 length equals 13 residues. The CDR3 here is CASSIPGGTEAFF. The CDR3 nucleotides are TGTGCCAGTAGTATCCCGGGGGGCACTGAAGCTTTCTTT.

The chain employs TRBV27 and TRBJ2-7, with TRBD2 as a possible D gene (5 bases). CDR1 and CDR2 from the germline V gene are MNHEY and SMNVEV (reference sequence). The V gene lost 3 bases and the J gene lost 9 bases, with 12 bases spanning the gap. CDR3 length: 12 amino acids. The CDR3 DNA reads TGTGCCAGCAGTTTCAGCGGCCGGAGGCAGTACTTC. Translating gives CASSFSGRRQYF.

Here the CDR3 reads CASSLGAAAEAFF. The DNA for the CDR3 is TGTGCCAGCAGTTTAGGGGCGGCCGCTGAAGCTTTCTTT. The chain couples TRBV27 to TRBJ1-1, with D possibly TRBD1 on 5 matching bases. Germline V gene data show CDR1 as MNHEY and CDR2 as SMNVEV (reference sequence). The CDR3 runs 13 residues. V was clipped by 2 bases and J by 6 bases, with 10 bases between them.

In this sample, this clone turned up a few times. The chain has TRBV28 and TRBJ1-2; D gene uncertain. Germline-derived CDR1 and CDR2 are MDHEN and SYDVKM. The CDR3 spans 13 residues. Between the trimmed V and J ends, which lost 6 bases and 3 bases, there was a span of 11 bases. DNA for the CDR3: TGTGCCAGCAGACCCGACGGGGACTATGGCTACACCTTC. Translating it yields CASRPDGDYGYTF.